These T cell receptor beta chains were read from a single sample in a study of blood T cell repertoires in COVID-19. Assay used: immunoSEQ multiplex PCR; TCRdb lists only in-frame clones, some missing. The data contain about 90,000 clones, more than 80% of them singletons. The sequenced sample was peripheral blood. These receptors came from a woman aged 70-85 years with acute or convalescent COVID-19. The CDR3 runs from the conserved cysteine through the conserved F or W. Fields, in order: J gene, clone size, V gene, D gene, CDR3 DNA, CDR3 protein. A D gene is named only where the DNA matches it firmly. Size tells how often a clone was seen (once, few, many) or the class of an expanded clone, and some rows leave it out.

J gene: TRBJ2-7
clone size: NA
V gene: TRBV28
D gene: NA
CDR3 DNA: TGTGCCAGCGGCAGGGCTTCCTACGAGCAGTACTTC
CDR3 protein: CASGRASYEQYF

J gene: TRBJ1-5
clone size: NA
V gene: TRBV2
D gene: TRBD1
CDR3 DNA: TGTGCCAGCGGGGGACAGATTCAGCCCCAGCATTTT
CDR3 protein: CASGGQIQPQHF

J gene: TRBJ2-3
clone size: NA
V gene: TRBV4-3
D gene: NA
CDR3 DNA: TGCGCCAGCAGCCAAGAGGACTCCACAGATACGCAGTATTTT
CDR3 protein: CASSQEDSTDTQYF

J gene: TRBJ2-7
clone size: NA
V gene: TRBV11-1
D gene: TRBD1
CDR3 DNA: TGTGCCAGCAGCTTAGCGACAGGGGGCTACGAGCAGTACTTC
CDR3 protein: CASSLATGGYEQYF

J gene: TRBJ2-7
clone size: NA
V gene: TRBV7-2
D gene: NA
CDR3 DNA: TGTGCCAGCAGCTTCCTAGGCGAGCAGTACTTC
CDR3 protein: CASSFLGEQYF

J gene: TRBJ2-1
clone size: NA
V gene: TRBV5-5
D gene: NA
CDR3 DNA: TGTGCCAGCAGCTTCCGCTTAATAGTTGGTGCTGAGCAGTTCTTC
CDR3 protein: CASSFRLIVGAEQFF

J gene: TRBJ2-1
clone size: few
V gene: TRBV7-9
D gene: NA
CDR3 DNA: TGTGCCAGCAGCATGGTCAGGGACTTCAATGAGCAGTTCTTC
CDR3 protein: CASSMVRDFNEQFF

J gene: TRBJ2-7
clone size: NA
V gene: TRBV30
D gene: NA
CDR3 DNA: TGTGCCTGGAGTGTAGGGGGTATCACCTACGAGCAGTACTTC
CDR3 protein: CAWSVGGITYEQYF

J gene: TRBJ1-3
clone size: NA
V gene: TRBV21-1
D gene: NA
CDR3 DNA: TGTGCCAGCAGCAAAGCCCAACCAGGGGTAACCGGAAACACCATATATTTT
CDR3 protein: CASSKAQPGVTGNTIYF

J gene: TRBJ1-4
clone size: NA
V gene: TRBV5-5
D gene: NA
CDR3 DNA: TGTGCCAGCAGCTTGGGGGCCTTGACGGGGAATGAAAAACTGTTTTTT
CDR3 protein: CASSLGALTGNEKLFF

J gene: TRBJ2-5
clone size: NA
V gene: TRBV29-1
D gene: NA
CDR3 DNA: TGCAGCGCTACAGGCGTAGGAGAGACCCAGTACTTC
CDR3 protein: CSATGVGETQYF

J gene: TRBJ2-1
clone size: NA
V gene: TRBV11-3
D gene: TRBD2
CDR3 DNA: TGTGCCAGCAGCTCGGGGGGGTTAGCCTCCTACAATGAGCAGTTCTTC
CDR3 protein: CASSSGGLASYNEQFF

J gene: TRBJ1-2
clone size: NA
V gene: TRBV12-3/TRBV12-4
D gene: NA
CDR3 DNA: TGTGCCAGCAGTACAGCTATTTATGGCTACACCTTC
CDR3 protein: CASSTAIYGYTF

J gene: TRBJ2-1
clone size: NA
V gene: TRBV4-2
D gene: NA
CDR3 DNA: TGTGCCAGCAGCCAAGATTTTGGGAGAGCCGATTCCTACAATGAGCAGTTCTTC
CDR3 protein: CASSQDFGRADSYNEQFF

J gene: TRBJ1-2
clone size: NA
V gene: TRBV5-4
D gene: TRBD1
CDR3 DNA: TGTGCCAGCAGCCCCGGGACAGGGGGCACCCAGAACTATGGCTACACCTTC
CDR3 protein: CASSPGTGGTQNYGYTF

J gene: TRBJ2-1
clone size: NA
V gene: TRBV5-1
D gene: NA
CDR3 DNA: TGCGCCAGCAGCTTCCCAGCGAGCTCCTACAATGAGCAGTTCTTC
CDR3 protein: CASSFPASSYNEQFF

J gene: TRBJ2-1
clone size: NA
V gene: TRBV9
D gene: TRBD1
CDR3 DNA: TGTGCCAGCAGCGCAGCGACGGGACAGCTCAATGAGCAGTTCTTC
CDR3 protein: CASSAATGQLNEQFF

J gene: TRBJ2-1
clone size: NA
V gene: TRBV2
D gene: NA
CDR3 DNA: TGTGCCTTGAGGGGGGGGTCCTACAATGAGCAGTTCTTC
CDR3 protein: CALRGGSYNEQFF

J gene: TRBJ2-2
clone size: NA
V gene: TRBV21-1
D gene: NA
CDR3 DNA: TGTGCCAGCAGCAAAGGGGCGGGAGTGAACACCGGGGAGCTGTTTTTT
CDR3 protein: CASSKGAGVNTGELFF

J gene: TRBJ2-1
clone size: NA
V gene: TRBV13
D gene: TRBD1
CDR3 DNA: TGTGCCAGCAGCCCCCGTCCGGGACAGGGAGCAGATGAGCAGTTCTTC
CDR3 protein: CASSPRPGQGADEQFF

J gene: TRBJ2-1
clone size: few
V gene: TRBV30
D gene: TRBD2
CDR3 DNA: TGTGCCTGCTCGGGAGGGCCGGGGAATGAGCAGTTCTTC
CDR3 protein: CACSGGPGNEQFF

J gene: TRBJ2-3
clone size: once
V gene: TRBV30
D gene: TRBD1
CDR3 DNA: TGTGCCTGGCTCGACAGGGTCACGCAGTATTTT
CDR3 protein: CAWLDRVTQYF

J gene: TRBJ1-1
clone size: few
V gene: TRBV30
D gene: NA
CDR3 DNA: TGTGCCTGGAGCGCAGGGAGGGGCACTGAAGCTTTCTTT
CDR3 protein: CAWSAGRGTEAFF

J gene: TRBJ2-1
clone size: NA
V gene: TRBV15
D gene: TRBD1
CDR3 DNA: TGTGCCACCAGCAGAGATCAGGGGGCTCTATACAATGAGCAGTTCTTC
CDR3 protein: CATSRDQGALYNEQFF

J gene: TRBJ1-4
clone size: NA
V gene: TRBV2
D gene: NA
CDR3 DNA: TGTGCCAGCAGTGAACGGACAGAGCTGTTTTTT
CDR3 protein: CASSERTELFF

J gene: TRBJ1-5
clone size: NA
V gene: TRBV10-3
D gene: NA
CDR3 DNA: TGTGCCATCGCTGGGGGGGTCAATCAGCCCCAGCATTTT
CDR3 protein: CAIAGGVNQPQHF

J gene: TRBJ2-5
clone size: NA
V gene: TRBV5-4
D gene: NA
CDR3 DNA: TGTGCCAGCAGCCTACCTGGGGGGAATTCCCAAGAGACCCAGTACTTC
CDR3 protein: CASSLPGGNSQETQYF

J gene: TRBJ2-1
clone size: once
V gene: TRBV5-4
D gene: NA
CDR3 DNA: TGTGCCAGCAGCCTCGGTGGTGAGCAGTTCTTC
CDR3 protein: CASSLGGEQFF

J gene: TRBJ2-1
clone size: NA
V gene: TRBV2
D gene: TRBD1
CDR3 DNA: TGTGCCAGCAGCGTAGACAGGGGGGAGGATGAGCAGTTCTTC
CDR3 protein: CASSVDRGEDEQFF

J gene: TRBJ2-3
clone size: NA
V gene: TRBV30
D gene: TRBD2
CDR3 DNA: TGTGCCTGGAGTGGTGGACTAGGGCAGGCAGATACGCAGTATTTT
CDR3 protein: CAWSGGLGQADTQYF

J gene: TRBJ1-6
clone size: few
V gene: TRBV28
D gene: NA
CDR3 DNA: TGTGCCAGCAGTTTAAGGGGCAGTCCTCGATCGCCCCTCCACTTT
CDR3 protein: CASSLRGSPRSPLHF

J gene: TRBJ2-3
clone size: NA
V gene: TRBV6-5
D gene: NA
CDR3 DNA: TGTGCCAGCGCTACGGAGGGATCCAACACAGATACGCAGTATTTT
CDR3 protein: CASATEGSNTDTQYF

J gene: TRBJ2-1
clone size: NA
V gene: TRBV28
D gene: NA
CDR3 DNA: TGTGCCAGCAGCCTCGGAGGAGGTGAGCAGTTCTTC
CDR3 protein: CASSLGGGEQFF

J gene: TRBJ1-3
clone size: NA
V gene: TRBV28
D gene: NA
CDR3 DNA: TGTGCCGCCCTTGGGGCAGGCCTCTCTGGAAACACCATATATTTT
CDR3 protein: CAALGAGLSGNTIYF

J gene: TRBJ1-1
clone size: once
V gene: TRBV5-8
D gene: NA
CDR3 DNA: TGTGCCAGCAGCGGAGGGGTTACTGAAGCTTTCTTT
CDR3 protein: CASSGGVTEAFF

J gene: TRBJ2-1
clone size: NA
V gene: TRBV11-2
D gene: TRBD2
CDR3 DNA: TGTGCCAGCAGCTTAGGCGGGAGAGGCAATGAGCAGTTCTTC
CDR3 protein: CASSLGGRGNEQFF

J gene: TRBJ2-2
clone size: once
V gene: TRBV5-1
D gene: TRBD1
CDR3 DNA: TGCGCCAGCAGCTTGGGACAGGGTGTATTCGGGGAGCTGTTTTTT
CDR3 protein: CASSLGQGVFGELFF

J gene: TRBJ1-1
clone size: NA
V gene: TRBV6-2/TRBV6-3
D gene: TRBD1
CDR3 DNA: TGTGCCAGCAGTTTCCTGGGGACAGGTGAAGCTTTCTTT
CDR3 protein: CASSFLGTGEAFF

J gene: TRBJ2-1
clone size: NA
V gene: TRBV16
D gene: TRBD2
CDR3 DNA: TGTGCCAGCACCCCTCGGGGGGGCTTCTCCTACAATGAGCAGTTCTTC
CDR3 protein: CASTPRGGFSYNEQFF

J gene: TRBJ2-1
clone size: NA
V gene: TRBV28
D gene: TRBD2
CDR3 DNA: TGTGCCAGCACCCGAATGGGGGGGAATGAGCAGTTCTTC
CDR3 protein: CASTRMGGNEQFF

J gene: TRBJ2-5
clone size: NA
V gene: TRBV18
D gene: NA
CDR3 DNA: TGTGCCAGCTCTTACACCCAACAGGGTTGGGAGACCCAGTACTTC
CDR3 protein: CASSYTQQGWETQYF

J gene: TRBJ2-1
clone size: NA
V gene: TRBV9
D gene: TRBD2
CDR3 DNA: TGTGCCAGCAGCGTCGATCTAGCGGGGTACAATGAGCAGTTCTTC
CDR3 protein: CASSVDLAGYNEQFF

J gene: TRBJ1-2
clone size: few
V gene: TRBV6-5
D gene: NA
CDR3 DNA: TGTGCCAGCAGTTATTCTCGGGTTTCGAATGGCTACACCTTC
CDR3 protein: CASSYSRVSNGYTF

J gene: TRBJ2-7
clone size: few
V gene: TRBV5-1
D gene: NA
CDR3 DNA: TGCGCCACCACACGGGACTCAGCCCGATTC
CDR3 protein: CATTRDSARF

J gene: TRBJ1-2
clone size: NA
V gene: TRBV10-3
D gene: NA
CDR3 DNA: TGTGCCATCAGTGAAGCAGCGGCAGGCTACACCTTC
CDR3 protein: CAISEAAAGYTF

J gene: TRBJ2-4
clone size: few
V gene: TRBV7-9
D gene: NA
CDR3 DNA: TGTGCCAGCAGCTTAACAGGGTCAGCGGCTAATCAGTACTTC
CDR3 protein: CASSLTGSAANQYF

J gene: TRBJ2-1
clone size: NA
V gene: TRBV4-3
D gene: NA
CDR3 DNA: TGCGCCAGCAGCCAAGGGCCTCGAGGCAATGAGCAGTTCTTC
CDR3 protein: CASSQGPRGNEQFF

J gene: TRBJ1-2
clone size: NA
V gene: TRBV5-1
D gene: NA
CDR3 DNA: TGCGCCAGCAGCTTGGGGACAGCTAACTATGGCTACACCTTC
CDR3 protein: CASSLGTANYGYTF

J gene: TRBJ1-2
clone size: NA
V gene: TRBV10-3
D gene: NA
CDR3 DNA: TGTGCCAGCCATGAGCCGGGCTATGGCTACACCTTC
CDR3 protein: CASHEPGYGYTF

J gene: TRBJ2-1
clone size: NA
V gene: TRBV19
D gene: NA
CDR3 DNA: TGTGCCAGTAGTATAGGGCATAACAATGAGCAGTTCTTC
CDR3 protein: CASSIGHNNEQFF

J gene: TRBJ2-2
clone size: NA
V gene: TRBV28
D gene: NA
CDR3 DNA: TGTGCCAGCATATCCTCGGGAACGAACACCGGGGAGCTGTTTTTT
CDR3 protein: CASISSGTNTGELFF

J gene: TRBJ1-2
clone size: few
V gene: TRBV7-8
D gene: NA
CDR3 DNA: TGTGCCAGCAGCCTAACAGGGAAGCGCGATGGCTACACCTTC
CDR3 protein: CASSLTGKRDGYTF

J gene: TRBJ2-2
clone size: NA
V gene: TRBV28
D gene: TRBD1
CDR3 DNA: TGTGCCAGCAGCCCAAGTGGACAGGGAAGGGGCGGGGAGCTGTTTTTT
CDR3 protein: CASSPSGQGRGGELFF

J gene: TRBJ1-2
clone size: NA
V gene: TRBV3-1/TRBV3-2
D gene: TRBD1
CDR3 DNA: TGTGCCAGCAGCCAAGGTACACAGGGGCCCGGCGGCTACACCTTC
CDR3 protein: CASSQGTQGPGGYTF

J gene: TRBJ1-5
clone size: NA
V gene: TRBV6-2/TRBV6-3
D gene: TRBD1
CDR3 DNA: TGTGCCAGCAGTCCAGGGGGTTTTCGCAATCAGCCCCAGCATTTT
CDR3 protein: CASSPGGFRNQPQHF

J gene: TRBJ2-1
clone size: NA
V gene: TRBV24-1
D gene: TRBD1
CDR3 DNA: TGTGCCACCAGCAGGACAGGGGGCTCGGGTGAGCAGTTCTTC
CDR3 protein: CATSRTGGSGEQFF

J gene: TRBJ2-2
clone size: NA
V gene: TRBV10-3
D gene: TRBD1
CDR3 DNA: TGTGCCATCAGTGATCCGGGACAGGACTTCACCGGGGAGCTGTTTTTT
CDR3 protein: CAISDPGQDFTGELFF

J gene: TRBJ2-3
clone size: NA
V gene: TRBV9
D gene: NA
CDR3 DNA: TGTGCCAGCAGCGTAGACCCCGGGAGAGATACGCAGTATTTT
CDR3 protein: CASSVDPGRDTQYF

J gene: TRBJ1-6
clone size: NA
V gene: TRBV19
D gene: NA
CDR3 DNA: TGTGCCAGTAGTCCCGCAAGGGGATGGAATTCACCCCTCCACTTT
CDR3 protein: CASSPARGWNSPLHF